The rows below give T cell receptor beta chains drawn from one sample of a study of control samples from healthy donors and cancer patients. The repertoire was sequenced with immunoSEQ multiplex PCR; TCRdb's copy has only in-frame clones and lacks some. The sample contains around 71,000 clones, about 89% of which appear only once. The sample taken for sequencing was PBMCs. Receptor source: a woman aged 45-59 years with head and neck cancer. CDR3s leave out the opening cysteine and the closing phenylalanine or tryptophan. Each record gives: CDR3 protein, V gene, J gene.

cdr3_aa: ASSLVLGGTGVASPLH
v_call: TRBV7-9
j_call: TRBJ1-6

cdr3_aa: ASSGIDTGRGPYNEQF
v_call: TRBV2
j_call: TRBJ2-1

cdr3_aa: ASSQDERGSYYEQY
v_call: TRBV4-1
j_call: TRBJ2-7

cdr3_aa: ASSSLRGNTGELF
v_call: TRBV7-6
j_call: TRBJ2-2

cdr3_aa: ASSVGVGTLNTGELF
v_call: TRBV9
j_call: TRBJ2-2

cdr3_aa: ASSSTTGNYYGYT
v_call: TRBV7-9
j_call: TRBJ1-2

cdr3_aa: ASRGQAMNEKLF
v_call: TRBV6-5
j_call: TRBJ1-4

cdr3_aa: ASSPGLQETQY
v_call: TRBV5-1
j_call: TRBJ2-5

cdr3_aa: ASSDRGLATYEQF
v_call: TRBV2
j_call: TRBJ2-1

cdr3_aa: AISVAGAGVGSDTQY
v_call: TRBV10-3
j_call: TRBJ2-3

cdr3_aa: ASSENGAPRPQH
v_call: TRBV2
j_call: TRBJ1-5

cdr3_aa: SAGVSNTGELF
v_call: TRBV29-1
j_call: TRBJ2-2

cdr3_aa: ASSSQGGLDEQY
v_call: TRBV7-8
j_call: TRBJ2-7

cdr3_aa: ASSAEQRPSTGELF
v_call: TRBV5-4
j_call: TRBJ2-2

cdr3_aa: ASSHGLAGGQGTDTQY
v_call: TRBV4-3
j_call: TRBJ2-3

cdr3_aa: ASTTMRTLDSTDTQY
v_call: TRBV19
j_call: TRBJ2-3

cdr3_aa: ASSLLLRDRELNTEAF
v_call: TRBV5-1
j_call: TRBJ1-1

cdr3_aa: ASTPGTGSYEQY
v_call: TRBV28
j_call: TRBJ2-7

cdr3_aa: ASSLTGSEEKLF
v_call: TRBV7-9
j_call: TRBJ1-4

cdr3_aa: ASSVARLAGGSTDTQY
v_call: TRBV9
j_call: TRBJ2-3

cdr3_aa: SAWRQETQY
v_call: TRBV20-1
j_call: TRBJ2-5

cdr3_aa: ASRGQSLTAEAF
v_call: TRBV6-5
j_call: TRBJ1-1

cdr3_aa: ASSQQDSGNTIY
v_call: TRBV5-1
j_call: TRBJ1-3